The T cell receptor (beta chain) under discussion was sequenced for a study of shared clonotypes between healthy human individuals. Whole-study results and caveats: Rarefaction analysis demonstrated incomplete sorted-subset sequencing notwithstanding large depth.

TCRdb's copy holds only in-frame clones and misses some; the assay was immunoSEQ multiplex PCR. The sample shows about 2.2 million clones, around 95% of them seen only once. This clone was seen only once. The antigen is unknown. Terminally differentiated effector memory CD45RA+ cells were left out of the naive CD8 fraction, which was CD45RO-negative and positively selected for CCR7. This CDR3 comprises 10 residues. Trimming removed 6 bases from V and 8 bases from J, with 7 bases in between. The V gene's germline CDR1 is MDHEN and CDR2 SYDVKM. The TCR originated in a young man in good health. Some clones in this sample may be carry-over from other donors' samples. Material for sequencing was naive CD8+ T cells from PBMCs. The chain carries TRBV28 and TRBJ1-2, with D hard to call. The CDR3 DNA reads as TGTGCCAGCAGCTCGTTCGGCTACACCTTC. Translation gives CASSSFGYTF.